Detailed here is one T cell receptor (beta chain). This record comes from a study of blood T cell repertoires in COVID-19. Overall study context: The United States, Italy and Spain were the sources of the acute and convalescent COVID-19 samples.

Original data processing: Cell counts per sample came from amplifying reference gene primers. Here immunoSEQ multiplex PCR was the method, and the copy in TCRdb shows in-frame clones only, minus some. That table gives V, J and clone size, and the DNA gave D and trimming. The data hold 150,000 to 200,000 clones, with about 86% observed a single time. Seattle patients were enrolled during active infection and followed longitudinally. This TCR derives from a woman aged 60-70 years with COVID-19, enrolled during active disease. What was sequenced was peripheral blood.

The DNA of the CDR3 is TGTGCCAGCAGTTTATCTAGCGGGAGGGATGGCGAGCAGTACTTC. Encoded protein: CASSLSSGRDGEQYF. J is TRBJ2-7 and V is TRBV27, with 11 bases matching TRBD2. V trimming: 0 bases; J trimming: 6 bases; junction bases outside the gene matches: 4. The germline V gene encodes CDR1 MNHEY and CDR2 SMNVEV (reference sequence). The CDR3 contains 15 residues.